In this sample, the clone carrying this TCR beta chain turned up a few times. cDNA reverse transcribed from extracted RNA served as the sequencing template. TCRdb's table, derived via immunoSEQ multiplex PCR, lists solely in-frame clones and lacks some. The sample consists of 150,000 or so clones, approximately 50% of them appearing once. Peripheral blood and lesional scalp punch biopsies were taken from alopecia areata patients. This sample was included in a study of CD8+ T cells in alopecia areata. As for the study in general: After 6 to 18 months of tofacitinib, follow-up continued 6 months off drug.

Sequences were obtained from CD4+ T cells sorted from blood. The receptor comes from a human donor with alopecia areata.

In DNA, the CDR3 is TGTGCCAGCAGTTGGGGGACTAGCAATGAGCAGTTCTTC. The encoded protein is CASSWGTSNEQFF. This chain links TRBV7-2 with TRBJ2-1, with 8 positions matching TRBD2. The germline gives CDR1 SGHTA, CDR2 FQGNSA. This CDR3 has 13 amino acids. Germline trimming cut 6 bases from V and 6 bases from J; bases unmatched to any gene: 4. The full variable domain, rest sourced from reference TRBV7-2 and TRBJ2-1, is GAGVSQSPSNKVTEKGKDVELRCDPISGHTALYWYRQSLGQGLEFLIYFQGNSAPDKSGLPSDRFSAERTGGSVSTLTIQRTQQEDSAVYLCASSWGTSNEQFFGPGTRLTVL.